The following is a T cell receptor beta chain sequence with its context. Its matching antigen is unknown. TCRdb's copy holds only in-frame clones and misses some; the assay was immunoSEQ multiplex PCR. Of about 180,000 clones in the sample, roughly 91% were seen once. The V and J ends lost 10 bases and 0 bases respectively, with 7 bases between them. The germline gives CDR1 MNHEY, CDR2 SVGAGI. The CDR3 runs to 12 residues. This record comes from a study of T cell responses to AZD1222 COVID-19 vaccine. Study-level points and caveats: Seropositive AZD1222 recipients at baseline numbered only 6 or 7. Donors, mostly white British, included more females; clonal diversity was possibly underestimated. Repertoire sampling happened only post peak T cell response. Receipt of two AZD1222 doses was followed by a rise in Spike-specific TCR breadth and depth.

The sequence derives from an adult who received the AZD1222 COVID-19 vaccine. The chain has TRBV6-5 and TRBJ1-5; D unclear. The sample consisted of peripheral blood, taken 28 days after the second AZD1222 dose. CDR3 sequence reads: CATGFSNQPQHF. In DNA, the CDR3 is TGTGCCACGGGGTTTAGCAATCAGCCCCAGCATTTT.